This T cell receptor beta chain was retrieved from a study of blood T cell repertoires in COVID-19. The overall study: The United States, Italy and Spain were the sources of the acute and convalescent COVID-19 samples. Nucleic acid was either cDNA or gDNA, and it came from T cells, B-cell-depleted T cells, or PBMCs.

As handled by the study authors: Using reference gene primer amplification, nucleated cell counts were estimated. The method was immunoSEQ multiplex PCR; TCRdb's version includes in-frame clones alone and lacks a portion of them. That table furnishes V, J and clone size, whereas the DNA furnished D and trimming. The sample has approximately 91,000 clones; about 75% are singletons. This clone was observed a handful of times. V was clipped by 8 bases and J by 5 bases; unmatched bases: 4. This CDR3 has 12 amino acids. CDR1 is SEHNR, CDR2 FQNEAQ, per germline (reference sequence). The sample was peripheral blood. This sequence joins TRBV7-9 and TRBJ2-7, with 9 positions matching TRBD2. The receptor was isolated from an elderly woman with acute or convalescent COVID-19. The CDR3 protein is CASDLAGNEQYF. DNA of the CDR3: TGTGCCAGCGATCTAGCGGGAAACGAGCAGTACTTC.